The next 27 T cell receptor beta chains were all read from a single sample in a study of T cell changes during pregnancy in multiple sclerosis. TCRdb's table, derived via immunoSEQ multiplex PCR, lists solely in-frame clones and lacks some. The sample yields approximately 40,000 clones, around 92% seen once. Sequenced material: peripheral blood. These receptors originate from a female donor with multiple sclerosis, enrolled in a pregnancy study.

The chain combines TRBV4-1 with TRBJ2-1, with 11 nucleotides matching TRBD2. V lost 5 bases to trimming and J lost 9 bases; unmatched junction nucleotides: 12. This CDR3 contains 16 residues. Looked up from germline, CDR1 is MGHRA and CDR2 is YSYEKL. The CDR3 DNA sequence: TGCGCCAGCAGCTCATCGACTAGCGGGATAGATGGTGAGCAGTTCTTC. It translates to CASSSSTSGIDGEQFF.

This clone was seen more than once but under ten times. The chain uses TRBV19 and TRBJ1-5, with 9 bases identical to TRBD1. V shed 1 base and J 4 bases; nucleotides not matched to a gene: 5. The CDR3 consists of 16 residues. Germline lookup yields CDR1 LNHDA and CDR2 SQIVND (reference sequence). The CDR3 region is CASSIGGTGLNQPQHF. CDR3 DNA: TGTGCCAGTAGTATAGGTGGGACAGGGTTGAATCAGCCCCAGCATTTT.

CDR3 loop: CASSRGGPYNEQFF. The CDR3 nucleotides are TGTGCCAGCAGCCGAGGGGGCCCCTACAATGAGCAGTTCTTC. J is TRBJ2-1 and V is TRBV11-2; TRBD1 matches at 7 bases. Looked up from germline, CDR1 is SGHAT and CDR2 is FQNNGV. The V gene end was trimmed by 5 bases and the J gene end by 2 bases; junction bases not matched to a gene: 3. The CDR3 has 14 residues.

V usage is TRBV27 and J usage is TRBJ2-7; 9 nucleotides line up with TRBD2. Trimming cost V 6 bases and J 3 bases; bases outside gene matches: 15. Germline assignment: CDR1 MNHEY and CDR2 SMNVEV (reference sequence). CDR3 length equals 17 residues. CDR3 nucleotide sequence: TGTGCCAGCAGCCTTCTTCGGGTAGCGGGGGTAAACTACGAGCAGTACTTC. This encodes CASSLLRVAGVNYEQYF.

The chain combines TRBV5-4 with TRBJ2-1, with a possible D match to TRBD2 (6 bases). The V end lost 0 bases, the J end lost 4 bases, and 8 bases lay between the germline ends. Germline V CDR1 and CDR2: SGHNT, YYREEE (reference sequence). This CDR3 is 14 amino acids long. CDR3 protein: CASSLGGLYNEQFF. The DNA for the CDR3 is TGTGCCAGCAGCTTGGGGGGACTGTACAATGAGCAGTTCTTC.

The chain couples TRBV13 to TRBJ2-1; D is undetermined. Germline loops: CDR1 PRHDT, CDR2 FYEKMQ (reference sequence). CDR3 length equals 15 residues. V was pared by 4 bases and J by 5 bases, with 15 bases between. CDR3: CASSSIQGFNNEQFF. In DNA form, the CDR3 reads TGTGCCAGCAGCTCAATCCAAGGGTTTAACAATGAGCAGTTCTTC.

The chain combines TRBV4-3 with TRBJ2-3, with D uncertain. The CDR3 contains 14 residues. V lost 8 bases to trimming and J lost 2 bases, with 14 bases between them. CDR1 and CDR2 (germline): LGHNA, YSLEER. CDR3 region: CASSSAPSTDTQYF. Here the CDR3 DNA reads TGCGCCAGCTCATCGGCCCCCTCCACAGATACGCAGTATTTT.

The genes are TRBV7-9 and TRBJ2-2; D ambiguous. Germline CDR1 is SEHNR and CDR2 is FQNEAQ (reference sequence). The CDR3 has 13 amino acids. Trimming removed 9 bases from V and 3 bases from J, with 11 bases in between. CDR3 sequence (DNA): TGTGCCAGGGAACACCGGGACACCGGGGAGCTGTTTTTT. Encoded protein: CAREHRDTGELFF.

The rearrangement joins TRBV29-1 to TRBJ1-1, with 8 bases aligning to TRBD1. V shed 5 bases and J 6 bases; nucleotides not matched to a gene: 8. The CDR3 totals 13 residues. The germline CDR1 and CDR2 sequences are SQVTM and ANQGSEA. This CDR3 reads CSVCPRGPAEAFF. As DNA, the CDR3 is TGCAGCGTTTGCCCCAGGGGGCCGGCTGAAGCTTTCTTT.

CDR3 residues: CAWVPGSDTQYF. The CDR3 DNA reads TGTGCCTGGGTTCCGGGGTCAGATACGCAGTATTTT. The gene calls are TRBV30 and TRBJ2-3, with D maybe TRBD2 (5 bases). Germline CDR1 GTSNPN, CDR2 SVGIG (reference sequence). The length of the CDR3 is 12 residues. V lost 5 bases, J lost 4 bases, and 10 bases lay in between.

The CDR3 sequence: CASSQEAGGWGTQYF. The CDR3 bases are TGCGCCAGCAGCCAAGAAGCGGGAGGATGGGGGACCCAGTACTTC. The rearrangement joins TRBV4-1 to TRBJ2-5; 9 nucleotides agree with TRBD2. Trimming cost V 0 bases and J 7 bases; bases outside gene matches: 6. From germline, CDR1 is MGHRA and CDR2 YSYEKL. The CDR3 consists of 15 residues.

This clone was picked up one time. The genes are TRBV2 and TRBJ1-5; 8 nucleotides match TRBD1. Germline V lookup: CDR1 SNHLY, CDR2 FYNNEI. The CDR3 covers 13 residues. J was trimmed by 5 bases and V by 7 bases; bases with no gene match: 4. The CDR3 sequence: CASKTGAYQPQHF. As DNA, the CDR3 is TGTGCCAGCAAGACAGGGGCATATCAGCCCCAGCATTTT.

This clone was picked up a small number of times. V and J are TRBV2 and TRBJ1-1, with 8 bases that match TRBD1. Germline V lookup: CDR1 SNHLY, CDR2 FYNNEI. V shed 0 bases, J shed 2 bases, and the junction held 5 bases outside the gene matches. This CDR3 spans 16 amino acids. CDR3 bases: TGTGCCAGCAGTGAAGCCCCACAGGGGGTTAACACTGAAGCTTTCTTT. Its translation: CASSEAPQGVNTEAFF.

This clone was seen just once. V is TRBV7-2 and J is TRBJ2-1, with unresolved D. V was clipped by 0 bases and J by 10 bases, with 7 bases between them. Germline lookup yields CDR1 SGHTA and CDR2 FQGNSA. This CDR3 comprises 12 residues. The CDR3 bases are TGTGCCAGCAGCTTAGCAAGTCAGGAGCAGTTCTTC. Protein product: CASSLASQEQFF. The complete variable domain, with remaining parts taken from reference TRBV7-2 and TRBJ2-1, reads GAGVSQSPSNKVTEKGKDVELRCDPISGHTALYWYRQSLGQGLEFLIYFQGNSAPDKSGLPSDRFSAERTGGSVSTLTIQRTQQEDSAVYLCASSLASQEQFFGPGTRLTVL.

This chain joins TRBV6-5 and TRBJ2-1; no clear D. This CDR3 is 13 amino acids long. Germline V gene data show CDR1 as MNHEY and CDR2 as SVGAGI. The V and J ends lost 2 bases and 5 bases respectively, with 7 bases between them. The chain's CDR3 is CASSYTEDNEQFF. As DNA, the CDR3 is TGTGCCAGCAGTTACACTGAAGACAATGAGCAGTTCTTC.

V and J are TRBV5-4 and TRBJ2-5, with 11 bases lining up with TRBD2. After removal of 4 bases from V and 2 bases from J, the junction contained 10 bases not matched to a gene. Germline CDR1 reads SGHNT; CDR2 reads YYREEE (reference sequence). This CDR3 is built from 17 residues. The CDR3 sequence: CASSARLAGTDQETQYF. CDR3 nucleotide sequence: TGTGCCAGCAGCGCGAGACTAGCGGGGACAGATCAAGAGACCCAGTACTTC.

DNA of the CDR3: TGTGCCAGCAGCCCGTTGGTGGGGGTTTCCTACGAGCAGTACTTC. It translates to CASSPLVGVSYEQYF. The V and J genes are TRBV11-2 and TRBJ2-7; D tentatively fits TRBD1 or TRBD2 (5 bases each). The CDR3 runs to 15 residues. CDR1 and CDR2 (germline): SGHAT, FQNNGV. V lost 5 bases, J lost 1 base, and 15 bases lay in between.

The chain recombines TRBV11-3 with TRBJ2-1; D remains unclear. This CDR3 is built from 15 residues. Germline V gene sequence: CDR1 SGHNT, CDR2 YENEEA. V lost 1 base and J lost 3, with 10 bases in between. CDR3 sequence: CASSLGNGFYNEQFF. CDR3 bases: TGTGCCAGCAGCTTAGGAAACGGATTCTACAATGAGCAGTTCTTC. Filled out from reference TRBV11-3 and TRBJ2-1, the complete variable domain reads EAGVVQSPRYKIIEKKQPVAFWCNPISGHNTLYWYLQNLGQGPELLIRYENEEAVDDSQLPKDRFSAERLKGVDSTLKIQPAELGDSAVYLCASSLGNGFYNEQFFGPGTRLTVL.

The CDR3 loop reads CASSLNQVLSTDTQYF. The CDR3, as DNA: TGTGCCAGCAGCTTGAACCAGGTCCTTAGCACAGATACGCAGTATTTT. The chain links TRBV5-8 to TRBJ2-3; D gene unclear. V lost 1 base and J 0 bases, leaving 12 bases between the germline ends. The CDR3 extends over 16 amino acids. The germline V gene encodes CDR1 SGHTS and CDR2 YDEGEE.

The chain combines TRBV5-1 with TRBJ2-1; no firm D call. CDR3 length equals 11 residues. V lost 0 bases to trimming and J lost 6 bases, with 1 base between them. Germline V gene data show CDR1 as SGHRS and CDR2 as YFSETQ. The CDR3 reads CASSLGNEQFF. CDR3 nucleotide sequence: TGCGCCAGCAGCTTGGGCAATGAGCAGTTCTTC.

This clone was recorded only once. The rearrangement links TRBV10-3 to TRBJ1-1; a possible D gene is TRBD1 (5 bases). There are 16 residues in the CDR3. The V end lost 6 bases, the J end lost 1 base, and 18 bases lay between the germline ends. Germline V gene data show CDR1 as ENHRY and CDR2 as SYGVKD. In DNA, the CDR3 is TGTGCCATCAGGGACACTCTTTCGTCTTGGAACACTGAAGCTTTCTTT. Translation: CAIRDTLSSWNTEAFF.

Only a few counts were recorded for this clone. CDR3 in DNA: TGTGCCAGCAGACCTCGGCTGACAGGGGCGAATGCCTACGAGCAGTACTTC. It encodes CASRPRLTGANAYEQYF. The chain joins TRBV2 to TRBJ2-7; 8 bases line up with TRBD1. CDR1 and CDR2 (germline): SNHLY, FYNNEI. With 6 bases clipped from V and 2 bases from J, the junction kept 15 bases outside the gene matches. The CDR3 covers 17 residues.

This chain connects TRBV7-9 to TRBJ1-1, with D possibly being TRBD1 (6 bases). The CDR3 is 15 amino acids. Germline lookup yields CDR1 SEHNR and CDR2 FQNEAQ (reference sequence). V was pared by 4 bases and J by 6 bases, with 18 bases between. In nucleotides, the CDR3 is TGTGCCAGCAGCTCCACCGGGGGGGGCCCGGCTGAAGCTTTCTTT. Its protein product is CASSSTGGGPAEAFF.

The chain is built from TRBV28 and TRBJ2-1, with D perhaps TRBD2 (6 bases). The CDR3 runs 14 residues. V gave up 6 bases and J gave up 9 bases, with 18 bases separating them. Germline lookup yields CDR1 MDHEN and CDR2 SYDVKM. The CDR3 sequence: CASRPSREGGEQFF. The CDR3, as DNA: TGTGCCAGCAGACCTTCCCGCGAGGGAGGTGAGCAGTTCTTC.

The chain carries TRBV6-5 and TRBJ2-7, with TRBD1 matching over 7 bases. The germline CDR1 and CDR2 sequences are MNHEY and SVGAGI. The CDR3 is made up of 13 amino acids. The V segment lost 8 bases and the J segment 0 bases; nucleotides outside the gene matches: 4. The CDR3 sequence is CASRGQDSYEQYF. The CDR3 nucleotides read TGTGCCAGCCGAGGACAGGACTCCTACGAGCAGTACTTC.

The V and J genes are TRBV18 and TRBJ1-2; TRBD1 is a possible D gene (6 bases). Germline loops: CDR1 KGHSH, CDR2 LQKENI. V gave up 4 bases and J gave up 8 bases, with 14 bases separating them. This CDR3 has 13 residues. CDR3 loop: CASSLRQVQGYTF. The CDR3 nucleotides read TGTGCCAGCTCACTCCGACAGGTCCAAGGCTACACCTTC.

The chain employs TRBV5-1 and TRBJ2-1; D is possibly TRBD1 (6 bases). Trimming took off 4 bases at V and 4 bases at J, with 15 bases between the two ends. The CDR3 runs 15 residues. Germline V gene sequence: CDR1 SGHRS, CDR2 YFSETQ. The CDR3 is CASSGLQGPYNEQFF. For the CDR3, the DNA is TGCGCCAGCAGCGGTCTGCAGGGGCCGTACAATGAGCAGTTCTTC. The full variable domain, rest sourced from reference TRBV5-1 and TRBJ2-1, is KAGVTQTPRYLIKTRGQQVTLSCSPISGHRSVSWYQQTPGQGLQFLFEYFSETQRNKGNFPGRFSGRQFSNSRSEMNVSTLELGDSALYLCASSGLQGPYNEQFFGPGTRLTVL.